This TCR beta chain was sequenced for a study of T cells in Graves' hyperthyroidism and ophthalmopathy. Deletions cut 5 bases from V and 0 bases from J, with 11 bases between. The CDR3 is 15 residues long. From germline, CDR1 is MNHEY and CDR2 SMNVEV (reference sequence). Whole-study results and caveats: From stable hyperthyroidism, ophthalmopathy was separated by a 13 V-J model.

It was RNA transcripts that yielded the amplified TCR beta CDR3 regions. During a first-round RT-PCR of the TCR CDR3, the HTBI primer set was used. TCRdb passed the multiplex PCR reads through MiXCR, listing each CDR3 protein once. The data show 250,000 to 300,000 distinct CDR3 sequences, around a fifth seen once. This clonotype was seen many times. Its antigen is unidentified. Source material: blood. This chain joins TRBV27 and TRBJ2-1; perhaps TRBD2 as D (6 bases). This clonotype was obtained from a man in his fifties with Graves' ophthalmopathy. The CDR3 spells CASSPRESSYNEQFF. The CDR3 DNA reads TGTGCCAGCAGTCCACGGGAGAGCTCCTACAATGAGCAGTTCTTC.